This T cell receptor beta chain is from a study of blood T cell repertoires in COVID-19. Overall study context: PBMCs, B-cell-depleted T cells, or T cells were the source of the cDNA or gDNA that made up the material.

The assay was immunoSEQ multiplex PCR, and TCRdb's table has in-frame clones only and misses some. Altogether a few hundred thousand clones are present, about 90% being singletons, with the ten largest covering roughly 14%. The CDR3 loop spans 16 amino acids. Trimming removed 5 bases from V and 0 bases from J, with 14 bases in between. Germline values: CDR1 MGHDK, CDR2 SYGVNS. This TCR was recovered from a woman aged 45-59 years with acute COVID-19. The sample taken for sequencing was PBMCs or T cells enriched from blood (not recorded which). V and J are TRBV25-1 and TRBJ1-3; D unclear. The DNA for the CDR3 is TGTGCCAGCAGTCCCCGGACTCGACACTCTGGAAACACCATATATTTT. This codes for CASSPRTRHSGNTIYF.